This T cell receptor (beta chain) was documented in a study of early T cells in non-severe SARS-CoV-2 infection. Tagging with unique molecular identifiers was applied to individual cDNA molecules. One entry per CDR3 protein, called by TCRdb with MiXCR from the 5' RACE reads. Of tens of thousands of distinct CDR3 sequences in the sample, less than 8.5% were seen once. Germline CDR1 reads MGHRA; CDR2 reads YSYEKL. The CDR3 sequence is 16 residues long. The V and J ends lost 1 base and 0 bases, in that order; junction bases with no gene match: 3. The sample consisted of whole blood. The clonotype comes from an adult who was a healthcare worker with PCR-confirmed SARS-CoV-2 infection or an uninfected control (not recorded which). V gene TRBV4-1 combines with J gene TRBJ2-7; TRBD1 matches at 10 bases. Here the CDR3 DNA reads TGCGCCAGCAGCCAAGGGGGACAGGGGCCCTCCTACGAGCAGTACTTC. As protein: CASSQGGQGPSYEQYF.